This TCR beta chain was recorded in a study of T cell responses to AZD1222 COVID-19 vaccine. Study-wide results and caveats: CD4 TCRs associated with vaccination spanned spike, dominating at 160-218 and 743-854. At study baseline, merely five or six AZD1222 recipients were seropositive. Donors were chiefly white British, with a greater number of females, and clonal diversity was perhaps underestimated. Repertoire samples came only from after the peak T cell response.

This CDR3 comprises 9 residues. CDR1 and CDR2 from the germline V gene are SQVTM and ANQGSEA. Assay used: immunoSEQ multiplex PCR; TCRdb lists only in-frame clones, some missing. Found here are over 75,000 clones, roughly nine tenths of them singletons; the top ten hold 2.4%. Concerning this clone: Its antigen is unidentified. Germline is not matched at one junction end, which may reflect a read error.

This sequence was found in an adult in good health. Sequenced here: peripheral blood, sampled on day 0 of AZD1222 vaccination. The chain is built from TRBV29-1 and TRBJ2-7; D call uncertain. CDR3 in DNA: TGCAGGTCCCGAGTGGCATCGGACTTC. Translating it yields CRSRVASDF.